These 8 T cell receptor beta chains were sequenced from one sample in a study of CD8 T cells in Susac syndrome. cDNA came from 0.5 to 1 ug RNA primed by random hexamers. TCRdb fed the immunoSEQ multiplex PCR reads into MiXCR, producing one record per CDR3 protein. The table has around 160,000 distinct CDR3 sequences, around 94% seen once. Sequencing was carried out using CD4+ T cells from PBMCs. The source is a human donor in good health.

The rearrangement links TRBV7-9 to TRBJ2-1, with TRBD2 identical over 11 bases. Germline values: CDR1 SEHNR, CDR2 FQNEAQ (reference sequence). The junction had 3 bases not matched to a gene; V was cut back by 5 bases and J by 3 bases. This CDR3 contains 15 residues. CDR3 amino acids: CASSTGLADYNEQFF. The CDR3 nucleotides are TGTGCCAGCAGCACGGGACTAGCGGACTACAATGAGCAGTTCTTC.

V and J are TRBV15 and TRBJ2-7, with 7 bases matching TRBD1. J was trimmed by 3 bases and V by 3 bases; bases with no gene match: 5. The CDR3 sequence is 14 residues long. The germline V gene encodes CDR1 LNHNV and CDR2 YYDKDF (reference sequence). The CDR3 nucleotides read TGTGCCACCAGCAGGTCACAGGGGCTCTACGAGCAGTACTTC. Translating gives CATSRSQGLYEQYF.

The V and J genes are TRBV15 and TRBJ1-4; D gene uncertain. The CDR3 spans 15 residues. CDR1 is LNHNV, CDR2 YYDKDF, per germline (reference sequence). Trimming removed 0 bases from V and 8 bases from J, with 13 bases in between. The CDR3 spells CATSRDPGLQEKLFF. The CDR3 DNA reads TGTGCCACCAGCAGAGATCCCGGACTACAGGAAAAACTGTTTTTT.

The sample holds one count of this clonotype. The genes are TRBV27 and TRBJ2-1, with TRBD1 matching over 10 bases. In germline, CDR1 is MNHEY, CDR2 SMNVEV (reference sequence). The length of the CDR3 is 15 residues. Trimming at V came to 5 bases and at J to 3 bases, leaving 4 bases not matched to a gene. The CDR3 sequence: CASSKGQGSYNEQFF. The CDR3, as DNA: TGTGCCAGCAGTAAGGGACAGGGGAGCTACAATGAGCAGTTCTTC.

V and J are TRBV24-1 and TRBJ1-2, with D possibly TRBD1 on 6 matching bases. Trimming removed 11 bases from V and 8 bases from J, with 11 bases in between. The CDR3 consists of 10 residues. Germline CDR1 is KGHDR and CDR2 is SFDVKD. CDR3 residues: CAMKGGGYTF. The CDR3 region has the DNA TGTGCCATGAAGGGGGGCGGCTACACCTTC.

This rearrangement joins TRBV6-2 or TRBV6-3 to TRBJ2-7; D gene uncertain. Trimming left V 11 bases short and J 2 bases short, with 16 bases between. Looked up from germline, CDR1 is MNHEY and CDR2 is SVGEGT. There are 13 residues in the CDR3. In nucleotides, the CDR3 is TGTGCCGGCCGGTCCCTGGGCACCTACGAGCAGTACTTC. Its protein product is CAGRSLGTYEQYF.

CDR3 bases: TGTGCCAGCAGTATCCCGGGATACAATTCACCCCTCCACTTT. Translation gives CASSIPGYNSPLHF. The V and J genes are TRBV6-6 and TRBJ1-6; D uncertain. The V end was cut by 5 bases, the J end by 7 bases, with 12 bases between. Germline assignment: CDR1 MNHNY and CDR2 SVGAGI (reference sequence). This CDR3 is 14 amino acids long.

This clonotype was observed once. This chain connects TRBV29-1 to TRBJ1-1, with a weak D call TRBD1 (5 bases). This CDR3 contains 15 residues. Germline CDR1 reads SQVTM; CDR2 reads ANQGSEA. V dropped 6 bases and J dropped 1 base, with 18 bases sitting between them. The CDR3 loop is CSVAPGRLANTEAFF. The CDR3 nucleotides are TGCAGCGTCGCCCCGGGGCGGCTCGCGAACACTGAAGCTTTCTTT.